This TCR beta chain was recorded in a study of Tregs in tolerant kidney transplant recipients. Study results and caveats: Findings come from small patient numbers and require larger validation. Expanding Tregs on activated donor B cells appeared to best identify donor-specific TCRbeta clones. Antigen-driven expansion was suggested because donor-specific Tregs expanded more than all Tregs in tolerant patients.

Produced via immunoSEQ multiplex PCR; TCRdb's table is partial and in-frame only. The sample shows 100,000 or so clones, roughly 93% of them seen only once. Related graft donors supplied nonmyeloablative bone marrow transplants, and mixed chimerism was transient. Points on this clone: Antigen unknown.

V lost 3 bases to trimming and J lost 6 bases; unmatched junction nucleotides: 3. Germline assignment: CDR1 SGHRS and CDR2 YFSETQ. CDR3 length: 13 residues. The sequence was collected from a human patient who received a combined kidney and bone marrow transplant. Some of these T cells may belong to the graft donor. The rearrangement uses TRBV5-1 and TRBJ2-4; 7 nucleotides line up with TRBD1. Specimen: CD4+ T cells from blood (PBMCs), collected 12 months after the transplant. The CDR3 loop is CASSSGTANIQYF. CDR3 coding DNA: TGCGCCAGCAGCTCCGGGACAGCAAACATTCAGTACTTC.